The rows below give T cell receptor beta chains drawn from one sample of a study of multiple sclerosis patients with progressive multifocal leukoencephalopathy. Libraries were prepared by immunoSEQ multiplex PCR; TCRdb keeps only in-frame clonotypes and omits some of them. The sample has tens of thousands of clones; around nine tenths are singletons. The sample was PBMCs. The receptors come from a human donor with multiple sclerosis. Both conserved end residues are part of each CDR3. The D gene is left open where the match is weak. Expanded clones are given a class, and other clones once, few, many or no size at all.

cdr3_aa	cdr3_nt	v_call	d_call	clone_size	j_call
CSARLPGQGGKHPRGYTF	TGCAGCGCCCGACTACCAGGACAGGGCGGCAAGCATCCTCGTGGCTACACCTTC	TRBV29-1	TRBD1	-	TRBJ1-2
CASSPREGPIEKLFF	TGTGCCAGCAGCCCGCGGGAGGGGCCCATTGAAAAACTGTTTTTT	TRBV7-2	-	few	TRBJ1-4
CAISNPYEQYF	TGTGCCATCAGCAACCCCTACGAGCAGTACTTC	TRBV10-3	-	-	TRBJ2-7
CASSPLAGSNQPQHF	TGTGCCAGCTCACCACTGGCAGGGAGCAATCAGCCCCAGCATTTT	TRBV18	-	-	TRBJ1-5
CASSLFPVGSNQPQHF	TGCGCCAGCAGCTTGTTCCCCGTGGGTAGCAATCAGCCCCAGCATTTT	TRBV5-1	-	-	TRBJ1-5
CASSSTLQGSYGYTF	TGTGCCAGCAGTTCTACTTTACAGGGAAGCTATGGCTACACCTTC	TRBV7-2	-	-	TRBJ1-2
CASSLVAGTGANVLTF	TGTGCCAGCAGCTTAGTCGCGGGGACCGGGGCCAACGTCCTGACTTTC	TRBV13	-	-	TRBJ2-6
CAIREDRPVDAFF	TGTGCCATCAGGGAGGACAGGCCCGTGGATGCTTTCTTT	TRBV10-3	TRBD1	few	TRBJ1-1
CASTLGETEAFF	TGTGCCAGCACCTTGGGGGAGACAGAAGCTTTCTTT	TRBV5-6	-	once	TRBJ1-1
CSVGEGNTEAFF	TGCAGCGTTGGTGAGGGGAACACTGAAGCTTTCTTT	TRBV29-1	-	-	TRBJ1-1
CASSRERYNEQFF	TGTGCCAGTAGTAGGGAACGCTACAATGAGCAGTTCTTC	TRBV19	-	-	TRBJ2-1
CASSRAETGVNEQFF	TGTGCCAGCTCACGAGCTGAGACAGGGGTCAATGAGCAGTTCTTC	TRBV18	TRBD1	-	TRBJ2-1
CASRSRTGESLRGYTF	TGTGCCAGCAGGTCCCGGACAGGGGAATCACTTCGGGGCTACACCTTC	TRBV2	TRBD1	-	TRBJ1-2
CASSRGQGDSNEQFF	TGCGCCAGCAGCCGTGGACAGGGCGACTCCAATGAGCAGTTCTTC	TRBV5-1	TRBD1	-	TRBJ2-1
CASSLEGSGYNEQFF	TGTGCCAGCAGCTTAGAGGGCAGCGGCTACAATGAGCAGTTCTTC	TRBV7-3	-	-	TRBJ2-1
CAWRGRALGGYGYTF	TGTGCCTGGCGGGGAAGGGCCCTCGGAGGATATGGCTACACCTTC	TRBV30	-	-	TRBJ1-2
CASSLVSTSGPNSYEQYF	TGTGCCAGCAGCTTAGTTTCGACTAGCGGGCCAAACTCCTACGAGCAGTACTTC	TRBV7-2	TRBD2	-	TRBJ2-7
CASGLPTSGRTGEQFF	TGTGCTAGTGGTTTGCCGACTAGCGGGAGGACGGGTGAGCAGTTCTTC	TRBV12-5	TRBD2	once	TRBJ2-1
CASSDPQGEDTEAFF	TGTGCCAGCAGTGACCCCCAGGGGGAGGACACTGAAGCTTTCTTT	TRBV25-1	TRBD1	-	TRBJ1-1
CASMGIDYTDTQYF	TGTGCCAGCATGGGGATTGACTACACAGATACGCAGTATTTT	TRBV27	-	-	TRBJ2-3
CASSAGQASYNEQFF	TGTGCCAGCAGTGCGGGACAAGCCTCCTACAATGAGCAGTTCTTC	TRBV6-1	-	-	TRBJ2-1
CASSLDRGDLAGYTF	TGTGCCAGCAGTTTAGACAGGGGAGACCTCGCCGGCTACACCTTC	TRBV28	TRBD1	-	TRBJ1-2
CASDPGNTEAFF	TGTGCCAGCGACCCAGGGAACACTGAAGCTTTCTTT	TRBV2	-	-	TRBJ1-1
CASSAWGGPNYGYTF	TGTGCCAGCAGCGCCTGGGGGGGCCCTAACTATGGCTACACCTTC	TRBV6-4	-	-	TRBJ1-2
CASRLGGPTTYEQYF	TGTGCCAGTCGCCTTGGAGGGCCAACGACCTACGAGCAGTACTTC	TRBV6-1	-	-	TRBJ2-7
CASSLGYYEQYF	TGTGCCAGCAGTTTAGGATACTACGAGCAGTACTTC	TRBV28	-	-	TRBJ2-7
CASSGPGQGGPGANVLTF	TGCGCCAGCTCGGGTCCGGGACAGGGAGGCCCGGGGGCCAACGTCCTGACTTTC	TRBV5-1	TRBD1	-	TRBJ2-6
CASRSGTDYEQYF	TGTGCCAGCAGATCCGGGACAGACTACGAGCAGTACTTC	TRBV2	TRBD1	-	TRBJ2-7
CASSVTSGRAYEQYF	TGCGCCAGCAGCGTCACTAGCGGGAGGGCGTACGAGCAGTACTTC	TRBV5-1	TRBD2	-	TRBJ2-7
CASSFGDGPSEQYF	TGTGCCAGCAGCTTTGGGGATGGACCCTCCGAGCAGTACTTC	TRBV7-3	-	-	TRBJ2-7
CASGPRTGHQPQHF	TGTGCTAGTGGTCCCCGGACAGGGCATCAGCCCCAGCATTTT	TRBV12-5	TRBD1	-	TRBJ1-5
CASMGIRGTEAFF	TGTGCCAGCATGGGCATAAGGGGCACTGAAGCTTTCTTT	TRBV2	-	-	TRBJ1-1
CASRGTSGAAPMSEQYF	TGTGCCAGCAGGGGGACTAGCGGGGCCGCCCCCATGTCCGAGCAGTACTTC	TRBV7-9	TRBD2	-	TRBJ2-7
CASTPTGLEDEQYF	TGTGCCAGCACCCCGACGGGGTTAGAGGACGAGCAGTACTTC	TRBV7-9	-	-	TRBJ2-7
CASRTREGPTYEQYF	TGTGCCAGCAGGACCCGGGAGGGCCCCACCTACGAGCAGTACTTC	TRBV27	TRBD2	few	TRBJ2-7
CASSVIGNEQFF	TGTGCCAGCTCCGTCATAGGCAATGAGCAGTTCTTC	TRBV27	-	-	TRBJ2-1
CASTRQEGAGGYTF	TGCGCCAGCACGAGGCAGGAGGGGGCAGGTGGCTACACCTTC	TRBV5-1	TRBD1	few	TRBJ1-2
CASSLRTGWSTEAFF	TGCGCCAGCAGCTTAAGAACAGGGTGGTCCACTGAAGCTTTCTTT	TRBV5-1	-	-	TRBJ1-1
CASSEGWAGNTIYF	TGTGCCAGCAGTGAAGGCTGGGCTGGAAACACCATATATTTT	TRBV6-1	-	few	TRBJ1-3
CASSIRGIHTEAFF	TGTGCCAGTAGTATACGGGGGATCCACACTGAAGCTTTCTTT	TRBV19	-	-	TRBJ1-1
CASSTRLGEYYGYTF	TGTGCCAGCAGCACTAGACTAGGGGAGTACTATGGCTACACCTTC	TRBV7-2	-	-	TRBJ1-2
CASSRSSGYTF	TGTGCCAGCAGCCGTTCTAGCGGCTACACCTTC	TRBV5-6	-	-	TRBJ1-2
CASSSETGLSSYEQYF	TGTGCCAGCAGCTCAGAGACAGGTCTTAGCTCCTACGAGCAGTACTTC	TRBV7-8	-	-	TRBJ2-7
CASRGVGAGYGYTF	TGTGCCAGCAGGGGGGTGGGGGCAGGATATGGCTACACCTTC	TRBV6-1	-	once	TRBJ1-2
CASQKREQGEQYF	TGTGCCAGCCAGAAGCGGGAGCAGGGCGAGCAGTACTTC	TRBV6-1	TRBD2	-	TRBJ2-7
CASSFERSPGELFF	TGTGCCAGCAGTTTTGAGCGTTCGCCCGGGGAGCTGTTTTTT	TRBV27	-	-	TRBJ2-2